The 22 T cell receptor beta chains in this list originate from one sample, sequenced in a study of blood T cell repertoires in COVID-19. Data came from immunoSEQ multiplex PCR; TCRdb stores just in-frame clones and leaves some out. The table lists approximately 130,000 clones, 75% to 90% of them singletons. Sequenced material: PBMCs or T cells enriched from blood (not recorded which). These receptors all come from a man aged 30-40 years who had recovered from COVID-19.

The chain is built from TRBV2 and TRBJ2-7; tentatively, D is TRBD2 (7 bases). The CDR3 loop spans 20 amino acids. Trimming left V 6 bases short and J 4 bases short, with 34 bases between. CDR1 SNHLY and CDR2 FYNNEI come from the germline V gene. The CDR3 sequence: CASRGGRGGRSPASSYEQYF. Here the CDR3 DNA reads TGTGCCAGCAGAGGGGGGAGGGGAGGGCGAAGCCCCGCCTCGTCTTACGAGCAGTACTTC. The full variable domain, with the rest looked up from reference TRBV2 and TRBJ2-7, is EPEVTQTPSHQVTQMGQEVILRCVPISNHLYFYWYRQILGQKVEFLVSFYNNEISEKSEIFDDQFSVERPDGSNFTLKIRSTKLEDSAMYFCASRGGRGGRSPASSYEQYFGPGTRLTVT.

This chain uses TRBV9 with TRBJ2-3, with 13 bases identical to TRBD2. The CDR3 contains 21 residues. With V trimmed by 0 bases and J by 0 bases, 13 bases remained unmatched. CDR1 SGDLS and CDR2 YYNGEE come from the germline V gene. CDR3 residues: CASSVATGTSGMLPSTDTQYF. CDR3 DNA sequence: TGTGCCAGCAGCGTAGCTACGGGGACTAGCGGGATGTTACCTAGCACAGATACGCAGTATTTT.

Only a few counts were recorded for this clone. The J gene is TRBJ2-2, the V gene TRBV19; 8 nucleotides agree with TRBD1. The CDR3 runs to 14 residues. Germline V gene sequence: CDR1 LNHDA, CDR2 SQIVND (reference sequence). Trimming removed 4 bases from V and 7 bases from J; junction bases left unmatched: 5. CDR3 loop: CASSTQGAGGELFF. CDR3 in DNA: TGTGCCAGTAGTACGCAGGGGGCGGGCGGGGAGCTGTTTTTT.

The V gene is TRBV19, the J gene TRBJ1-2; D may be TRBD1 (5 bases). The V end was cut by 5 bases, the J end by 6 bases, with 13 bases between. Germline-derived CDR1 and CDR2 are LNHDA and SQIVND (reference sequence). CDR3 length: 13 residues. Here the CDR3 DNA reads TGTGCCAGTAGTCCACAGGTTCTCAATGGCTACACCTTC. Encoded protein: CASSPQVLNGYTF.

The CDR3 bases are TGTGCCAGCAGCTTGAAGGACAGGGGGACCACCTACGAGCAGTACGTC. Its protein product is CASSLKDRGTTYEQYV. V gene TRBV5-4 combines with J gene TRBJ2-7, with TRBD1 matching over 10 bases. The V and J ends lost 1 base and 2 bases, in that order; junction bases with no gene match: 6. Germline loops: CDR1 SGHNT, CDR2 YYREEE (reference sequence). The CDR3 totals 16 residues.

In DNA form, the CDR3 reads TGTGCCAGCAGTACGCAGGGCGAGCAGTACTTC. Translating gives CASSTQGEQYF. The chain has TRBV27 and TRBJ2-7; D is possibly TRBD1 (5 bases). The V end lost 5 bases, the J end lost 6 bases, and 8 bases lay between the germline ends. Germline CDR1 and CDR2: MNHEY and SMNVEV (reference sequence). The CDR3 is made up of 11 amino acids.

The rearrangement joins TRBV7-8 to TRBJ1-5; 9 bases are a match to TRBD1. There are 15 residues in the CDR3. CDR1 and CDR2 (germline): SGHVS, FQNEAQ. J lost 7 bases, V lost 5 bases, and 9 bases had no gene match. This chain's CDR3 is CASSVGDRVAQPQHF. For the CDR3, the DNA is TGTGCCAGCAGCGTAGGGGACAGGGTGGCCCAGCCCCAGCATTTT.

This chain links TRBV6-1 with TRBJ1-4, with 7 bases fitting TRBD1. After removal of 3 bases from V and 8 bases from J, the junction contained 6 bases not matched to a gene. The CDR3 runs 14 residues. Germline V CDR1 and CDR2: MNHNS, SASEGT. CDR3 loop: CASSDGTVNEKLFF. The DNA for the CDR3 is TGTGCCAGCAGTGACGGGACAGTTAACGAAAAACTGTTTTTT.

The rearrangement joins TRBV7-3 to TRBJ1-1; 7 positions match TRBD1. V was clipped by 4 bases and J by 5 bases; unmatched bases: 7. Germline V gene data show CDR1 as SGHTA and CDR2 as FQGTGA. CDR3 length: 14 residues. The CDR3 DNA reads TGTGCCAGCAGCTCCCAGGGGGATAGTACTGAAGCTTTCTTT. This gives the protein CASSSQGDSTEAFF.

The chain couples TRBV20-1 to TRBJ1-5; possibly TRBD1 for D (5 bases). The CDR3 spans 14 residues. The germline CDR1 and CDR2 sequences are DFQATT and SNEGSKA (reference sequence). Trimming removed 3 bases at V and 3 bases at J, with 12 bases between. CDR3 sequence (DNA): TGCAGTGCTAGTGGCTGGGGCATCAATCAGCCCCAGCATTTT. It codes for CSASGWGINQPQHF.

This clone appeared a single time. J is TRBJ1-3 and V is TRBV18, with D tentatively TRBD1 (6 bases). CDR3 length: 16 residues. Trimming removed 2 bases at V and 3 bases at J, with 14 bases between. The germline V gene has CDR1 KGHSH and CDR2 LQKENI. The CDR3 DNA follows: TGTGCCAGCTCACCAACTGAAGGGGGAGTTGGAAACACCATATATTTT. Translating it yields CASSPTEGGVGNTIYF.

This clone was seen only a few times. The rearrangement links TRBV20-1 to TRBJ1-6, with 9 positions matching TRBD1. The V gene's germline CDR1 is DFQATT and CDR2 SNEGSKA (reference sequence). The V gene end was trimmed by 6 bases and the J gene end by 7 bases; junction bases not matched to a gene: 7. This CDR3 contains 14 residues. The CDR3 nucleotides read TGCAGTGCCAGTCCCGGACAGGGGAATTCACCCCTCCACTTT. Translation gives CSASPGQGNSPLHF.

The rearrangement uses TRBV5-1 and TRBJ2-5; TRBD2 matches 7 bases. The CDR3 consists of 14 residues. Germline-derived CDR1 and CDR2 are SGHRS and YFSETQ. J was trimmed by 5 bases and V by 4 bases; bases with no gene match: 8. CDR3 loop: CASSLDRAGETQYF. CDR3 bases: TGCGCCAGCAGCCTCGACAGAGCGGGGGAGACCCAGTACTTC.

The chain joins TRBV5-6 to TRBJ2-5; 9 positions match TRBD2. Germline lookup yields CDR1 SGHDT and CDR2 YYEEEE. V was clipped by 3 bases and J by 5 bases; unmatched bases: 14. CDR3 size: 17 residues. CDR3 nucleotide sequence: TGTGCCAGCAGCTCGTTGATAGCGGGGGATGGCCGGGAGACCCAGTACTTC. Protein product: CASSSLIAGDGRETQYF.

J is TRBJ1-5 and V is TRBV5-1; TRBD1 aligns across 8 bases. Trimming took 4 bases from V and 5 from J; bases not matched to a gene: 8. This CDR3 spans 15 amino acids. CDR1 SGHRS and CDR2 YFSETQ come from the germline V gene. CDR3 sequence: CASSPSTGADQPQHF. The DNA of the CDR3 is TGCGCCAGCAGCCCGTCGACAGGGGCCGATCAGCCCCAGCATTTT.

The genes are TRBV6-5 and TRBJ1-5; D ambiguous. Germline assignment: CDR1 MNHEY and CDR2 SVGAGI. The CDR3 loop spans 14 amino acids. The V and J ends lost 5 bases and 6 bases respectively, with 14 bases between them. The CDR3 DNA sequence: TGTGCCAGCAGTCGGCAGGCGATGAGTCAGCCCCAGCATTTT. Encoded protein: CASSRQAMSQPQHF.

The chain joins TRBV29-1 to TRBJ1-2, with D possibly TRBD1 on 5 matching bases. The CDR3 consists of 13 residues. V lost 5 bases and J 7 bases, leaving 17 bases between the germline ends. Germline assignment: CDR1 SQVTM and CDR2 ANQGSEA. The DNA for the CDR3 is TGCAGCGTTCACCAGGGCGCGCGTGGTGGCTACACCTTC. It yields the protein CSVHQGARGGYTF.

This clone was recorded at least ten times. The chain couples TRBV9 to TRBJ2-5; no clear D. Trimming left V 10 bases short and J 9 bases short, with 13 bases between. CDR3 length: 10 residues. CDR1 is SGDLS, CDR2 YYNGEE, per germline. The CDR3 nucleotides are TGTGCCCACGACATATCGTCCCAGTACTTC. It translates to CAHDISSQYF.

This sequence joins TRBV25-1 and TRBJ2-3, with unresolved D. The CDR3 spans 14 residues. The germline V gene encodes CDR1 MGHDK and CDR2 SYGVNS. V dropped 4 bases and J dropped 7 bases, with 15 bases sitting between them. In DNA, the CDR3 is TGTGCCAGCAGTGCACAAAACCAACCGTATACGCAGTATTTT. Encoded protein: CASSAQNQPYTQYF.

The CDR3 reads CAAYAGNTGELFF. The CDR3 nucleotides are TGTGCCGCCTACGCGGGGAACACCGGGGAGCTGTTTTTT. The chain recombines TRBV6-5 with TRBJ2-2; a possible D gene is TRBD2 (5 bases). V was clipped by 11 bases and J by 1 base, with 11 bases between them. From germline, CDR1 is MNHEY and CDR2 SVGAGI. The CDR3 runs to 13 residues.

In its sample, this clone was seen a few times. The chain couples TRBV3-1 (or the pseudogene TRBV3-2) to TRBJ1-2; 8 bases fit TRBD1. Germline loops: CDR1 LGHDT, CDR2 YNNKEL (reference sequence). The CDR3 totals 15 residues. V gave up 2 bases and J gave up 5 bases; unmatched junction bases: 7. CDR3 region: CASSQSDRGKYGYTF. The CDR3 DNA reads TGTGCCAGCAGCCAAAGTGACAGGGGAAAATATGGCTACACCTTC.

The chain is built from TRBV5-4 and TRBJ2-7; 9 nucleotides align to TRBD1. In germline, CDR1 is SGHNT, CDR2 YYREEE (reference sequence). The CDR3 consists of 13 residues. Losses at the gene ends were 2 bases for V and 5 bases for J; bases not matched to a gene: 2. CDR3 nucleotide sequence: TGTGCCAGCAGCTTAGGACAGGGGCACGAGCAGTACTTC. This gives the protein CASSLGQGHEQYF.